The clone carrying this T cell receptor beta chain was recorded only once. The sample is drawn from a study of T cell changes during pregnancy in multiple sclerosis. Only in-frame clones appear in the TCRdb table, and some are missing; sequencing was by immunoSEQ multiplex PCR. The table includes almost 20,000 clones, around 90% detected once. The CDR3 runs to 14 residues. Germline V gene data show CDR1 as MNHEY and CDR2 as SVGAGI. V lost 0 bases, J lost 1 base, and 6 bases lay in between. This specimen consisted of CD8+ T cells from peripheral blood mononuclear cells, obtained in the third trimester of pregnancy. The chain combines TRBV6-5 with TRBJ1-1; D remains unclear. This sequence originates from a female donor in good health, enrolled as a control in a pregnancy study. Here the CDR3 reads CASSYSWANTEAFF. In DNA, the CDR3 is TGTGCCAGCAGTTACTCGTGGGCGAACACTGAAGCTTTCTTT.